Only one count was recorded for the clone carrying this T cell receptor beta chain. These data originate in a study of OX40 agonist ivuxolimab in advanced cancers. Measured with immunoSEQ multiplex PCR; TCRdb has only the in-frame clones, and not every one. There are some 87,000 clones in the sample; around nine tenths occur only once, and 0.43% lies in the top ten. Germline values: CDR1 SEHNR, CDR2 FQNEAQ (reference sequence). There are 16 residues in the CDR3. V shed 0 bases and J shed 2 bases, with 10 bases lying between them. This TCR was sampled from an adult with an advanced solid tumor such as melanoma, head and neck, liver or kidney cancer. The J gene is TRBJ2-2, the V gene TRBV7-9; TRBD1 might be the D (6 bases). The specimen comprised CD4+ or CD8+ T cells sorted from blood, sampled in a trial of the OX40 agonist ivuxolimab. The CDR3 is CASSLARGLNTGELFF. DNA of the CDR3: TGTGCCAGCAGCTTAGCCAGGGGCCTCAACACCGGGGAGCTGTTTTTT.